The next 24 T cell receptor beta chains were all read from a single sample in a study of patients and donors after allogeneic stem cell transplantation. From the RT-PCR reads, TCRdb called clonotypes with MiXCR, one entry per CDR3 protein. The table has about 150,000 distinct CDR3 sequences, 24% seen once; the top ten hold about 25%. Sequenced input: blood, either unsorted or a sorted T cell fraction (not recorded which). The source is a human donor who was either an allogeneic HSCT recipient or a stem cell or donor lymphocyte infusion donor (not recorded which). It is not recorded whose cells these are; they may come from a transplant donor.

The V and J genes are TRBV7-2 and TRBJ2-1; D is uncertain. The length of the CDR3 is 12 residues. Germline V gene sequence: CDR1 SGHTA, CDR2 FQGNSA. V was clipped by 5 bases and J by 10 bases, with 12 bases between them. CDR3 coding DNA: TGTGCCAGCAGCCAGGAATCGAGAGAGCAGTTCTTC. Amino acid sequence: CASSQESREQFF.

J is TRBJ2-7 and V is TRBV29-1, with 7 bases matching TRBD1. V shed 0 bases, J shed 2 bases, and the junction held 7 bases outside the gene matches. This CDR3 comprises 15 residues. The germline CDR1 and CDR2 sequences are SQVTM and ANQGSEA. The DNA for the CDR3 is TGCAGCGTTGAAGATATCGGGACAGAGCCCTACGAGCAGTACTTC. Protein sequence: CSVEDIGTEPYEQYF.

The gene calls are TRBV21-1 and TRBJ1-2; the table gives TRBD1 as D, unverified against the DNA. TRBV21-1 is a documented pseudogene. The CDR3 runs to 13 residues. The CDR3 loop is CASSSRDRACYTF. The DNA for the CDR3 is TGTGCCAGCAGCAGCCGGGACCGGGCTTGCTACACCTTC.

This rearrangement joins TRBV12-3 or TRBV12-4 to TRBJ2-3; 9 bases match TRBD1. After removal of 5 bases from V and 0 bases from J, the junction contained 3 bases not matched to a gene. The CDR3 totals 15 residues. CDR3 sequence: CASSQGQGSTDTQYF. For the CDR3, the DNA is TGTGCCAGCAGTCAGGGACAGGGAAGCACAGATACGCAGTATTTT.

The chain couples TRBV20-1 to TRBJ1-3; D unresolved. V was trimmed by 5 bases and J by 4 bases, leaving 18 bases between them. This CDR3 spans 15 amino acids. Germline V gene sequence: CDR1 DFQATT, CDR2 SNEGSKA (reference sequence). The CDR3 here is CSARPVKREGNTIYF. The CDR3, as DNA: TGCAGTGCTCGCCCTGTGAAGAGGGAAGGAAACACCATATATTTT.

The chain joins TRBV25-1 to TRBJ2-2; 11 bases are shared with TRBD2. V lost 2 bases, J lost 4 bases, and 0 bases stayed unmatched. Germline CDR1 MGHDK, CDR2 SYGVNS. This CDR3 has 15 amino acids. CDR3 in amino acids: CASSELAGGTGELFF. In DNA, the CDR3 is TGTGCCAGCAGTGAACTAGCGGGAGGCACCGGGGAGCTGTTTTTT. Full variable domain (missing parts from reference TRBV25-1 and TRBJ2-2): EADIYQTPRYLVIGTGKKITLECSQTMGHDKMYWYQQDPGMELHLIHYSYGVNSTEKGDLSSESTVSRIRTEHFPLTLESARPSHTSQYLCASSELAGGTGELFFGEGSRLTVL.

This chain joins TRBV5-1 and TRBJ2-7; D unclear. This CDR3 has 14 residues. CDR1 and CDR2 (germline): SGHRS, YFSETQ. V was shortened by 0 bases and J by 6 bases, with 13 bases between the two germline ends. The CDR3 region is CASSLGPADGEQYF. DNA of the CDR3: TGCGCCAGCAGCTTGGGACCGGCCGACGGCGAGCAGTACTTC.

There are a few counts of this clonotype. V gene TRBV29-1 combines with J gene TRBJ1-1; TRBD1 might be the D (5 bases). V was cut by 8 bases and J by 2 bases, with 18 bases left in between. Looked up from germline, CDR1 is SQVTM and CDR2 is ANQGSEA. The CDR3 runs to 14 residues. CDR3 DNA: TGCAGCCCTTATGGAGGACAATCCAACACTGAAGCTTTCTTT. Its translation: CSPYGGQSNTEAFF.

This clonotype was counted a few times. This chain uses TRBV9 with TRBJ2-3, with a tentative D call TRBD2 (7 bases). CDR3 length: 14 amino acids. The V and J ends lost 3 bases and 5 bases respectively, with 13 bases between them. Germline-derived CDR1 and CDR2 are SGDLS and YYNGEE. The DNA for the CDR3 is TGTGCCAGCAGCGCCGGGGGGCCAGGAGATACGCAGTATTTT. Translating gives CASSAGGPGDTQYF.

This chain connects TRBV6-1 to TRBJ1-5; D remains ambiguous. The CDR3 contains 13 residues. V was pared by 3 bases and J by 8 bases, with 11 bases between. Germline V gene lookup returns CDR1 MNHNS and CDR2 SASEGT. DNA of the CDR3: TGTGCCAGCAGTGAGGTGCTTGATGAGCCCCAGCATTTT. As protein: CASSEVLDEPQHF.

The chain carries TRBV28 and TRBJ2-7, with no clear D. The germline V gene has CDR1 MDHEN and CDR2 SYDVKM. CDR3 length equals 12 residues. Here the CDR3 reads CGAFLSSYEQYF. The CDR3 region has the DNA TGTGGAGCATTTCTTAGCTCCTACGAGCAGTACTTC.

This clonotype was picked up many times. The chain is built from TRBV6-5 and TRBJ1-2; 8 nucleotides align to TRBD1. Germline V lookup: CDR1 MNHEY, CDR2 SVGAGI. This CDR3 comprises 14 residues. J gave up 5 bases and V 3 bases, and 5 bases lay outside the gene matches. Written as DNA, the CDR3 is TGTGCCAGCAGTTATTTGGGACAGGTTTATGGCTACACCTTC. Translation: CASSYLGQVYGYTF.

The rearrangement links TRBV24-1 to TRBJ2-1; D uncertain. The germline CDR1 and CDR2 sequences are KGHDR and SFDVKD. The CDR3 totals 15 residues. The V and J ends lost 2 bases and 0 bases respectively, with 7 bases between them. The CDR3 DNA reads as TGTGCCACCAGTGATTCAGCCAGCTCCTACAATGAGCAGTTCTTC. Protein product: CATSDSASSYNEQFF.

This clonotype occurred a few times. The CDR3 nucleotides read TGTGCCAGCAGCGCAAACAGGGGAACGAACTATGGCTACACCTTC. It is translated as CASSANRGTNYGYTF. The chain carries TRBV7-2 and TRBJ1-2; 7 nucleotides line up with TRBD1. The junction had 8 bases not matched to a gene; V was cut back by 5 bases and J by 2 bases. The CDR3 consists of 15 residues. Germline V lookup: CDR1 SGHTA, CDR2 FQGNSA.

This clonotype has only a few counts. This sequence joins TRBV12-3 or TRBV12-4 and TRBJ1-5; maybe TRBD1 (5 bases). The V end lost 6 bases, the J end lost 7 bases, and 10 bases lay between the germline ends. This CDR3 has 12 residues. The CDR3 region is CASSAGDQPQHF. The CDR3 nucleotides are TGTGCCAGCAGCGCCGGGGACCAGCCCCAGCATTTT.

The chain's CDR3 is CSAREVWTANTGELFF. Here the CDR3 DNA reads TGCAGTGCTAGAGAAGTTTGGACAGCGAACACCGGGGAGCTGTTTTTT. This rearrangement joins TRBV20-1 to TRBJ2-2; D might be TRBD1 (6 bases). V lost 0 bases and J 0 bases, leaving 11 bases between the germline ends. CDR1 DFQATT and CDR2 SNEGSKA come from the germline V gene (reference sequence). There are 16 residues in the CDR3.

In nucleotides, the CDR3 is TGTGCCACCAGTGAACATTCGAGGACCGGGGAGCTGTTTTTT. It translates to CATSEHSRTGELFF. The V gene is TRBV24-1, the J gene TRBJ2-2; D call uncertain. The CDR3 sequence is 14 residues long. Germline-derived CDR1 and CDR2 are KGHDR and SFDVKD. Trimming shortened V by 4 bases and J by 5 bases, and 10 bases separated the two germline ends.

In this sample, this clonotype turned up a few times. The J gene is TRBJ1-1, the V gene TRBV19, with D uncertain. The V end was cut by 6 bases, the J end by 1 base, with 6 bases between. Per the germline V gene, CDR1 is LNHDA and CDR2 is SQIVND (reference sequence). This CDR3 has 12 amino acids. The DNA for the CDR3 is TGTGCCAGTAGGTGGGGGAACACTGAAGCTTTCTTT. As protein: CASRWGNTEAFF.

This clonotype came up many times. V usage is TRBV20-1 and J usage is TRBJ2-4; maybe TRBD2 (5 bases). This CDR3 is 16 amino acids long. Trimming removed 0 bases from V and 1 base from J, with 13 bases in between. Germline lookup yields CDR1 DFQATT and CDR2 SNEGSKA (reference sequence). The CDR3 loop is CSARDLWQRAKNIQYF. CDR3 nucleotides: TGCAGTGCTAGAGATCTGTGGCAGCGGGCCAAAAACATTCAGTACTTC.

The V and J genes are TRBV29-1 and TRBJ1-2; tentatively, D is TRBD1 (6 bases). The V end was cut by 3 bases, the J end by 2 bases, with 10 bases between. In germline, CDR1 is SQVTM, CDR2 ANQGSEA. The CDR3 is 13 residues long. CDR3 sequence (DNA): TGCAGCGTTGAGCTACAGGGAAACTATGGCTACACCTTC. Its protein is CSVELQGNYGYTF.

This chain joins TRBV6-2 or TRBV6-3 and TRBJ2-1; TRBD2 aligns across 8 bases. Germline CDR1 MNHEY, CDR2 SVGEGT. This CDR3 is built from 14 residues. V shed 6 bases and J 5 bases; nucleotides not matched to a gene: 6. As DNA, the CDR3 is TGTGCCAGCAGCTTTAGCGGGGCCGACAATGAGCAGTTCTTC. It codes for CASSFSGADNEQFF.

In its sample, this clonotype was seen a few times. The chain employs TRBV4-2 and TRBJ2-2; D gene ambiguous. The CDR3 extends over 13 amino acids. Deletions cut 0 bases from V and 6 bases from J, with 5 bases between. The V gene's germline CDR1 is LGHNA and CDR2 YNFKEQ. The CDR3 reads CASSQETSGELFF. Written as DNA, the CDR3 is TGTGCCAGCAGCCAAGAGACTTCCGGGGAGCTGTTTTTT.

In DNA form, the CDR3 reads TGCGCCAGCAGCTTGGATTTGGAGCGGGTAGCCAAAAACATTCAGTACTTC. It codes for CASSLDLERVAKNIQYF. The chain links TRBV5-1 to TRBJ2-4; TRBD2 might be the D (6 bases). Trimming left V 0 bases short and J 0 bases short, with 13 bases between. CDR1 SGHRS and CDR2 YFSETQ come from the germline V gene. The CDR3 runs 17 residues.

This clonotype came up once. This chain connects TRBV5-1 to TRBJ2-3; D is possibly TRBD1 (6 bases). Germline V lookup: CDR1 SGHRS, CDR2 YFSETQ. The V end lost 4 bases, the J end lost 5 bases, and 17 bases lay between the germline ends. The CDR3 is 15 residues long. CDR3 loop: CASSRGTPPKDTQYF. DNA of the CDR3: TGCGCCAGCAGCCGAGGGACACCACCGAAAGATACGCAGTATTTT.